The clone carrying this T cell receptor (beta chain) was counted between two and nine times. Its antigen remains unidentified. The germline V and J ends were trimmed by 3 bases and 5 bases, with 13 bases remaining between them. Germline loops: CDR1 MDHEN, CDR2 SYDVKM. The CDR3 sequence is 14 residues long. The sample comes from a study of beta chain features in type 1 diabetes. Study-wide findings and caveats: VDJ junctions from type 1 diabetes patients carried fewer insertions and larger deletions. There was a moderate but significant shortening of TCRB CDR3s in all four CD4+ subsets of Type 1 diabetes patients. Cells expressing TCR highly could be over-represented by cDNA sequencing.

CD45RO/CCR7/CD25/CD127/CD95/CD27 sorting isolated CD4+ naive, central memory, regulatory and stem cell-like memory cells. What was sequenced were expressed TCRB transcripts, since all of the isolated RNA had been reverse transcribed. The repertoire was sequenced with immunoSEQ multiplex PCR; TCRdb's copy has only in-frame clones and lacks some. In the table there are around 150,000 clones, approximately 8.1% of which are singletons. The sample comprised central memory CD4+ T cells from blood. The receptor was isolated from a man aged 18-30 years in good health. The chain employs TRBV28 and TRBJ1-2, with D perhaps TRBD1 (6 bases). The CDR3 bases are TGTGCCAGCAGTTTCCCAGAGGGGGGGTATGGCTACACCTTC. It translates to CASSFPEGGYGYTF.